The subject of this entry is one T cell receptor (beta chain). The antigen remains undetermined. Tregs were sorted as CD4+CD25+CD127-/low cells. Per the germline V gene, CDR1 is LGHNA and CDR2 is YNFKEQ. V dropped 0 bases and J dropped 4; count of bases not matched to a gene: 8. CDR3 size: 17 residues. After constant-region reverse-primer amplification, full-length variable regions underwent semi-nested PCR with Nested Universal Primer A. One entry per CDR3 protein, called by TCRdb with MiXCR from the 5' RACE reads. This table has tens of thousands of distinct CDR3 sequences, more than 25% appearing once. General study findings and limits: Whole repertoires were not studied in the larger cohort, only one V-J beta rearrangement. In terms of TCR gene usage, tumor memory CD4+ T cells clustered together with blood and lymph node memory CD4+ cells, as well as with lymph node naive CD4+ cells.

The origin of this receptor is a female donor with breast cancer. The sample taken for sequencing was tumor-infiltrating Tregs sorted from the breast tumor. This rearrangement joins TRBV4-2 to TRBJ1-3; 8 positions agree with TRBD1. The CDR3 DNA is TGTGCCAGCAGCCAAGACTCCCACAGGGGGACGGGAAACACCATATATTTT. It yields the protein CASSQDSHRGTGNTIYF.